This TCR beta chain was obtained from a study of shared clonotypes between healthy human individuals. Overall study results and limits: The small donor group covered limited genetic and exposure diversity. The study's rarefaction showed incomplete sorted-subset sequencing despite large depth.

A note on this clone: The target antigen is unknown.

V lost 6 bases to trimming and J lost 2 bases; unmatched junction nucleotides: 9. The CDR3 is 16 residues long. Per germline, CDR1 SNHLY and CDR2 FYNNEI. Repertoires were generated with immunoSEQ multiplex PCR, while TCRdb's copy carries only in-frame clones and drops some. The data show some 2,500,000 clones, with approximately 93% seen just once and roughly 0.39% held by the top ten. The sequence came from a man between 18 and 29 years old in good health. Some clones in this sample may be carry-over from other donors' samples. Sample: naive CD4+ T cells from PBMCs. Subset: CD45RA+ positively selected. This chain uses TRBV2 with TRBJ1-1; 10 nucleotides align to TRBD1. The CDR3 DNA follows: TGTGCCAGCAGACGACAGGGGGCCGTCTCTAACACTGAAGCTTTCTTT. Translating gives CASRRQGAVSNTEAFF.